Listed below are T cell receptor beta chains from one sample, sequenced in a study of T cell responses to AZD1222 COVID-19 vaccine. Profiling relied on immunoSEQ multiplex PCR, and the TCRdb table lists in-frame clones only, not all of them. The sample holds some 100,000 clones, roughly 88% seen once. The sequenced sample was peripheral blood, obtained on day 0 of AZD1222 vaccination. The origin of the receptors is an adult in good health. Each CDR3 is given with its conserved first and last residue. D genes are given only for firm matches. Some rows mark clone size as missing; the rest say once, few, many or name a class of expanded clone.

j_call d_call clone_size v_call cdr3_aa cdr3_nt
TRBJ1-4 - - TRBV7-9 CASRRGEEAEKLFF TGTGCCAGCAGACGAGGGGAGGAGGCTGAAAAACTGTTTTTT
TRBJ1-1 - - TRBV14 CASSSQVGLKAFF TGTGCCAGCAGCTCCCAAGTGGGACTGAAAGCTTTCTTT
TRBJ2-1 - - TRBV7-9 CASSLALAGISYNEQFF TGTGCCAGCAGCTTAGCATTGGCAGGTATTTCCTACAATGAGCAGTTCTTC
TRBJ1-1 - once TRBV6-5 CASGDTEAFF TGTGCCAGCGGGGATACTGAAGCTTTCTTT
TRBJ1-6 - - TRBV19 CASSIAQGESPLHF TGTGCCAGTAGTATAGCACAGGGTGAGTCACCCCTCCACTTT
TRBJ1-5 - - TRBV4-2 CASSPGPPLSNQPQHF TGTGCCAGCAGCCCCGGGCCTCCCCTTAGCAATCAGCCCCAGCATTTT
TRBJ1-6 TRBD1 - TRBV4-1 CASSQQTGTGFNSPLHF TGCGCCAGCAGCCAACAAACCGGGACAGGGTTTAATTCACCCCTCCACTTT
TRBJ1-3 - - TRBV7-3 CASSLPGVSGNTIYF TGTGCCAGCAGCTTACCAGGGGTCTCTGGAAACACCATATATTTT
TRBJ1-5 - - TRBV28 CASSFSGRGEQPQHF TGTGCCAGCAGTTTTTCCGGAAGGGGAGAACAGCCCCAGCATTTT
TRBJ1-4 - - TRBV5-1 CASSLEGWNEKLFF TGCGCCAGCAGCTTGGAGGGGTGGAATGAAAAACTGTTTTTT
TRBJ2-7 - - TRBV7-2 CASSLTWASEQYF TGTGCCAGCAGCTTGACGTGGGCTAGCGAGCAGTACTTC
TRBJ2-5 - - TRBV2 CASGRTRETQYF TGTGCCAGCGGGAGGACCCGGGAGACCCAGTACTTC
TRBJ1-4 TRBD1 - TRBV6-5 CASSWGQANEKLFF TGTGCCAGCAGTTGGGGACAGGCGAATGAAAAACTGTTTTTT
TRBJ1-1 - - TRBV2 CASRADSSEAFF TGTGCCAGCAGGGCGGACAGTTCTGAAGCTTTCTTT